Described below is a single T cell receptor (beta chain) sequence and its context. Repertoires were generated with immunoSEQ multiplex PCR, while TCRdb's copy carries only in-frame clones and drops some. The sample shows 30,000 or so clones, 70% to 85% of them seen only once. The sample originates from a study of OX40 agonist ivuxolimab in advanced cancers. About the research overall: Patients received the agonistic anti-OX40 (CD134) antibody ivuxolimab.

Germline V gives CDR1 WNHNN, CDR2 SYGVQD (reference sequence). V was pared by 0 bases and J by 5 bases, with 16 bases between. The CDR3 length is 17 residues. The chain couples TRBV10-1 to TRBJ2-2; D is perhaps TRBD1 (7 bases). Sequencing used CD4+ or CD8+ T cells sorted from blood, obtained in a trial of the OX40 agonist ivuxolimab. This receptor was identified in an adult with an advanced solid tumor such as melanoma, head and neck, liver or kidney cancer. The CDR3 bases are TGCGCCAGCAGTGAGTCGCGGGGACAGAGAAGGACCGGGGAGCTGTTTTTT. Protein product: CASSESRGQRRTGELFF.